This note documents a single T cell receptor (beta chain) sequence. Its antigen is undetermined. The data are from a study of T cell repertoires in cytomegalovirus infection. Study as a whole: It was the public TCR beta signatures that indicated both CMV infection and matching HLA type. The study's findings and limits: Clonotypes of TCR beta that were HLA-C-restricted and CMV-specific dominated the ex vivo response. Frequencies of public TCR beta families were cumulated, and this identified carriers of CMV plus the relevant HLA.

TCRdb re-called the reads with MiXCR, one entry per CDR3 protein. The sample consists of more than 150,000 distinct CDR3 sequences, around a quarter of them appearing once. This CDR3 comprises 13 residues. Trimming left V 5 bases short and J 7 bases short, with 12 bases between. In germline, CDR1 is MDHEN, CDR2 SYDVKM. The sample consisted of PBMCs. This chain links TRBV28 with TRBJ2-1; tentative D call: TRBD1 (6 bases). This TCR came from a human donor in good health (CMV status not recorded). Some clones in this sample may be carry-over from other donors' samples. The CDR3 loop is CASSGTPRNEQFF. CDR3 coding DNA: TGTGCCAGCAGTGGGACACCTAGGAATGAGCAGTTCTTC.